These 20 T cell receptor beta chains share one sample of origin, sequenced in a study of cytomegalovirus exposure and HLA in healthy donors. Primers for the PCR totalled 60 Vbeta and 13 Jbeta. Clones were sequenced by immunoSEQ multiplex PCR, and TCRdb holds only the in-frame ones, with some missing. The data contain about 200,000 clones, 75% to 90% of them singletons. The source material was PBMCs. The receptors shown here come from a woman between 25 and 40 years old in good health and CMV-seronegative.

The chain joins TRBV11-2 to TRBJ1-2, with TRBD1 as a possible D gene (5 bases). This CDR3 has 14 residues. The germline gives CDR1 SGHAT, CDR2 FQNNGV. The V gene lost 5 bases and the J gene lost 2 bases, with 12 bases spanning the gap. The chain's CDR3 is CASSARALNYGYTF. Here the CDR3 DNA reads TGTGCCAGCAGCGCCAGGGCCCTAAACTATGGCTACACCTTC.

The chain combines TRBV6-1 with TRBJ2-7; 9 bases are shared with TRBD2. J was trimmed by 12 bases and V by 1 base; bases with no gene match: 4. The CDR3 is 12 residues long. Germline loops: CDR1 MNHNS, CDR2 SASEGT. The CDR3 DNA follows: TGTGCCAGCAGTGAAGGAGCGGGGGGTTTGTACTTC. Translating gives CASSEGAGGLYF.

CDR3 in DNA: TGCGCCAGCAGCCAGCCGGGACAGGGCTACAATGAGCAGTTCTTC. Its protein product is CASSQPGQGYNEQFF. The chain links TRBV4-1 to TRBJ2-1; 9 bases agree with TRBD1. Looked up from germline, CDR1 is MGHRA and CDR2 is YSYEKL. This CDR3 region has 15 residues. J was trimmed by 3 bases and V by 3 bases; bases with no gene match: 3.

The chain recombines TRBV5-1 with TRBJ2-1, with 7 positions matching TRBD2. J was trimmed by 5 bases and V by 1 base; bases with no gene match: 9. Per germline, CDR1 SGHRS and CDR2 YFSETQ. CDR3 length equals 16 residues. The CDR3 protein is CASSLLAGVSNNEQFF. The CDR3 DNA sequence: TGCGCCAGCAGCTTGCTTGCGGGGGTGTCCAACAATGAGCAGTTCTTC.

This clone was seen once. The V gene is TRBV5-8, the J gene TRBJ2-2; no definite D call. Trimming took 4 bases from V and 4 from J, leaving 11 bases between them. Looked up from germline, CDR1 is SGHTS and CDR2 is YDEGEE. The CDR3 is 14 amino acids. The CDR3 nucleotides read TGTGCCAGCAGCCCGGAAGGAGTCACCGGGGAGCTGTTTTTT. Its translation: CASSPEGVTGELFF. Together with reference TRBV5-8 and TRBJ2-2, the CDR3 gives the full variable domain: EAGVTQSPTHLIKTRGQQATLRCSPISGHTSVYWYQQALGLGLQFLLWYDEGEERNRGNFPPRFSGRQFPNYSSELNVNALELEDSALYLCASSPEGVTGELFFGEGSRLTVL.

The chain uses TRBV2 and TRBJ1-2, with TRBD1 as a possible D gene (6 bases). Germline V lookup: CDR1 SNHLY, CDR2 FYNNEI. This CDR3 has 13 amino acids. V was trimmed by 4 bases and J by 5 bases, leaving 11 bases between them. This chain's CDR3 is CASSVAGEYGYTF. For the CDR3, the DNA is TGTGCCAGCAGTGTTGCAGGGGAGTATGGCTACACCTTC.

The chain is built from TRBV5-1 and TRBJ2-3, with D uncertain. CDR1 and CDR2 from the germline V gene are SGHRS and YFSETQ. This CDR3 spans 15 amino acids. Trimming removed 0 bases at V and 2 bases at J, with 10 bases between. CDR3 DNA sequence: TGCGCCAGCAGCTTGGCCGACTGGAACACAGATACGCAGTATTTT. Protein product: CASSLADWNTDTQYF.

J is TRBJ1-5 and V is TRBV6-5; D possibly corresponds to TRBD1 (5 bases). Trimming left V 6 bases short and J 0 bases short, with 9 bases between. The CDR3 spans 14 residues. CDR1 MNHEY and CDR2 SVGAGI come from the germline V gene. This CDR3 is CASRSGYSNQPQHF. Here the CDR3 DNA reads TGTGCCAGCAGATCAGGGTATAGCAATCAGCCCCAGCATTTT.

The DNA for the CDR3 is TGTGCCAGCACTACACCCGGGACAGGGGATGAAAAACTGTTTTTT. This sequence encodes CASTTPGTGDEKLFF. The J gene is TRBJ1-4, the V gene TRBV6-1, with TRBD1 matching over 10 bases. The V and J ends lost 7 bases and 6 bases, in that order; junction bases with no gene match: 8. The CDR3 sequence is 15 residues long. Per germline, CDR1 MNHNS and CDR2 SASEGT.

The gene calls are TRBV7-8 and TRBJ2-1; perhaps TRBD2 as D (5 bases). Germline lookup yields CDR1 SGHVS and CDR2 FQNEAQ. Between the trimmed V and J ends, which lost 5 bases and 4 bases, there was a span of 21 bases. This CDR3 comprises 17 residues. The CDR3, as DNA: TGTGCCAGCAGCGCAGGCCTCGGCCCCCGAGGGTACAATGAGCAGTTCTTC. Its protein is CASSAGLGPRGYNEQFF.

This clone was counted a few times. The rearrangement joins TRBV11-1 to TRBJ2-3; 13 bases fit TRBD2. V dropped 5 bases and J dropped 5; count of bases not matched to a gene: 4. CDR3 length equals 15 residues. The germline gives CDR1 SGHAT, CDR2 FQDESV (reference sequence). In nucleotides, the CDR3 is TGTGCCAGCAGCCCGGGACTAGCGGGAATAGATACGCAGTATTTT. This translates into CASSPGLAGIDTQYF.

The CDR3 spells CASNPPSGQRNQPQHF. In nucleotides, the CDR3 is TGTGCCAGCAACCCCCCCTCGGGACAGCGCAATCAGCCCCAGCATTTT. The chain uses TRBV28 and TRBJ1-5; 7 bases are a match to TRBD1. Germline V lookup: CDR1 MDHEN, CDR2 SYDVKM. V lost 7 bases to trimming and J lost 2 bases; unmatched junction nucleotides: 11. This CDR3 is 16 amino acids long.

The chain joins TRBV6-5 to TRBJ2-5, with 13 bases that match TRBD2. This CDR3 spans 16 amino acids. CDR1 and CDR2 (germline): MNHEY, SVGAGI. Germline trimming cut 0 bases from V and 7 bases from J; bases unmatched to any gene: 5. CDR3 sequence: CASSYSGTSGTGTQYF. In DNA, the CDR3 is TGTGCCAGCAGTTACTCCGGGACTAGCGGGACCGGGACCCAGTACTTC.

The V and J genes are TRBV28 and TRBJ2-7; 7 bases line up with TRBD2. Germline lookup yields CDR1 MDHEN and CDR2 SYDVKM. CDR3 length equals 15 residues. V lost 6 bases, J lost 1 base, and 9 bases stayed unmatched. CDR3 nucleotides: TGTGCCAGCAGAGCTCCCTCGGGGGGATCCTACGAGCAGTACTTC. It specifies CASRAPSGGSYEQYF.

This clone appeared a few times. The gene calls are TRBV28 and TRBJ1-3; 7 bases fit TRBD1. The V segment lost 5 bases and the J segment 8 bases; nucleotides outside the gene matches: 9. Germline CDR1 is MDHEN and CDR2 is SYDVKM. This CDR3 region has 14 residues. The DNA of the CDR3 is TGTGCCAGCAGTCCAATTGACAGGGATGACACCATATATTTT. This gives the protein CASSPIDRDDTIYF.

This CDR3 is CASSGIQENTGELFF. The CDR3 bases are TGTGCCAGCAGCGGTATACAGGAGAACACCGGGGAGCTGTTTTTT. V is TRBV9 and J is TRBJ2-2, with D perhaps matching TRBD1 (5 bases). V lost 3 bases, J lost 1 base, and 10 bases lay in between. Per germline, CDR1 SGDLS and CDR2 YYNGEE. This CDR3 has 15 amino acids.

The J gene is TRBJ1-2, the V gene TRBV18; tentative D call: TRBD1 (5 bases). The CDR3 has 15 residues. With 1 base removed from V and 4 bases from J, the gap between germline ends came to 13 bases. The germline V gene encodes CDR1 KGHSH and CDR2 LQKENI. CDR3 in DNA: TGTGCCAGCTCACCACGGCAGGGTGGTGGCTATGGCTACACCTTC. Encoded protein: CASSPRQGGGYGYTF.

This chain uses TRBV29-1 with TRBJ2-5; 7 bases match TRBD1. With the DNA end fitting TRBJ2-7 better, the J assignment may be wrong. The CDR3 sequence is 15 residues long. CDR1 and CDR2 from the germline V gene are SQVTM and ANQGSEA. CDR3: CSVVSRQGSSYEQYF. DNA of the CDR3: TGCAGCGTTGTTTCTAGACAGGGCAGCTCCTACGAGCAGTACTTC.

This sequence joins TRBV19 and TRBJ2-1; TRBD1 is a possible D gene (5 bases). The CDR3 runs 13 residues. V shed 6 bases and J shed 1 base, with 7 bases lying between them. The germline gives CDR1 LNHDA, CDR2 SQIVND (reference sequence). CDR3 amino acids: CASSRESYNEQFF. The CDR3, as DNA: TGTGCCAGTAGCAGGGAATCCTACAATGAGCAGTTCTTC.

The chain recombines TRBV5-4 with TRBJ2-7, with D perhaps TRBD2 (6 bases). Trimming took off 0 bases at V and 7 bases at J, with 11 bases between the two ends. In germline, CDR1 is SGHNT, CDR2 YYREEE (reference sequence). CDR3 length: 13 residues. CDR3 region: CASSLGRGWEQYF. DNA for the CDR3: TGTGCCAGCAGCTTGGGACGGGGGTGGGAGCAGTACTTC.